One sample yielded the 15 T cell receptor beta chains listed below, sequenced in a study of blood T cell repertoires in COVID-19. Data came from immunoSEQ multiplex PCR; TCRdb stores just in-frame clones and leaves some out. The sample lists some 190,000 clones, more than 75% occurring once. The specimen was peripheral blood. The receptors were sampled from a person between 65 and 80 years old with COVID-19, enrolled during active disease.

V gene TRBV6-5 combines with J gene TRBJ2-1; TRBD2 agrees at 7 bases. V shed 2 bases and J 4 bases; nucleotides not matched to a gene: 2. The CDR3 length is 14 residues. In germline, CDR1 is MNHEY, CDR2 SVGAGI. The CDR3 sequence is CASSYSGEYNEQFF. The CDR3 bases are TGTGCCAGCAGTTACAGCGGGGAATACAATGAGCAGTTCTTC.

The chain has TRBV6-1 and TRBJ2-6, with 8 bases matching TRBD1. This CDR3 is built from 18 residues. Germline V gene lookup returns CDR1 MNHNS and CDR2 SASEGT. Trimming cost V 3 bases and J 0 bases; bases outside gene matches: 7. CDR3 bases: TGTGCCAGCAGTGACGGACAGGGACAGGCCTCTGGGGCCAACGTCCTGACTTTC. Amino acids: CASSDGQGQASGANVLTF.

The genes are TRBV7-2 and TRBJ1-6, with TRBD1 identical over 7 bases. The CDR3 is 15 residues long. The germline V gene encodes CDR1 SGHTA and CDR2 FQGNSA. The V segment lost 5 bases and the J segment 6 bases; nucleotides outside the gene matches: 7. The CDR3 protein is CASSQRGTVNSPLHF. The CDR3 DNA reads TGTGCCAGCAGCCAAAGGGGGACAGTTAATTCACCCCTCCACTTT. Based on the CDR3 plus reference TRBV7-2 and TRBJ1-6, the full variable domain is GAGVSQSPSNKVTEKGKDVELRCDPISGHTALYWYRQSLGQGLEFLIYFQGNSAPDKSGLPSDRFSAERTGGSVSTLTIQRTQQEDSAVYLCASSQRGTVNSPLHFGNGTRLTVT.

The genes are TRBV2 and TRBJ2-2; 7 nucleotides agree with TRBD2. The CDR3 has 16 residues. With 6 bases clipped from V and 2 bases from J, the junction kept 9 bases outside the gene matches. The germline gives CDR1 SNHLY, CDR2 FYNNEI. The CDR3 loop is CASRRSAGLNTGELFF. The CDR3 bases are TGTGCCAGCAGGAGATCAGCGGGACTCAACACCGGGGAGCTGTTTTTT. The full variable domain, rest sourced from reference TRBV2 and TRBJ2-2, is EPEVTQTPSHQVTQMGQEVILRCVPISNHLYFYWYRQILGQKVEFLVSFYNNEISEKSEIFDDQFSVERPDGSNFTLKIRSTKLEDSAMYFCASRRSAGLNTGELFFGEGSRLTVL.

The J gene is TRBJ1-5, the V gene TRBV19, with 7 bases matching TRBD1. Unmatched junction bases numbered 4, after V lost 5 bases and J lost 0 bases. The CDR3 spans 15 residues. Germline V gene data show CDR1 as LNHDA and CDR2 as SQIVND (reference sequence). CDR3 region: CASSPTGISNQPQHF. In DNA form, the CDR3 reads TGTGCCAGTAGTCCGACAGGGATTAGCAATCAGCCCCAGCATTTT.

The chain couples TRBV19 to TRBJ2-7, with 9 bases fitting TRBD2. The CDR3 runs to 15 residues. The germline gives CDR1 LNHDA, CDR2 SQIVND (reference sequence). J gave up 2 bases and V 6 bases, and 8 bases lay outside the gene matches. The CDR3 bases are TGTGCCAGTAGGATGACTAGCGGCGGCCCCTACGAGCAGTACTTC. As protein: CASRMTSGGPYEQYF. The full variable domain, completed using reference TRBV19 and TRBJ2-7, is DGGITQSPKYLFRKEGQNVTLSCEQNLNHDAMYWYRQDPGQGLRLIYYSQIVNDFQKGDIAEGYSVSREKKESFPLTVTSAQKNPTAFYLCASRMTSGGPYEQYFGPGTRLTVT.

V usage is TRBV6-2 or TRBV6-3 and J usage is TRBJ2-1; TRBD2 is a possible D gene (7 bases). Germline V gene data show CDR1 as MNHEY and CDR2 as SVGEGT. The CDR3 sequence is 14 residues long. Between the trimmed V and J ends, which lost 5 bases and 8 bases, there was a span of 16 bases. The CDR3: CASSPAGAGDEQFF. The CDR3 DNA sequence: TGTGCCAGCAGTCCCGCAGGGGCGGGGGATGAGCAGTTCTTC.

This clone was seen once. The rearrangement links TRBV7-6 to TRBJ2-3; possibly TRBD2 for D (5 bases). CDR3 length equals 16 residues. V lost 1 base and J 0 bases, leaving 11 bases between the germline ends. Germline V gene data show CDR1 as SGHVS and CDR2 as FNYEAQ. CDR3 sequence reads: CASSLEVAISTDTQYF. In nucleotides, the CDR3 is TGTGCCAGCAGCTTAGAAGTAGCGATCAGCACAGATACGCAGTATTTT.

The chain uses TRBV2 and TRBJ1-1; D gene uncertain. Germline V gene data show CDR1 as SNHLY and CDR2 as FYNNEI. CDR3 length equals 15 residues. V lost 7 bases and J 0 bases, leaving 15 bases between the germline ends. The CDR3 sequence is CASTKDGIMNTEAFF. The CDR3, as DNA: TGTGCCAGCACCAAGGACGGGATCATGAACACTGAAGCTTTCTTT.

The chain carries TRBV20-1 and TRBJ2-1; 11 positions agree with TRBD2. Germline V gene sequence: CDR1 DFQATT, CDR2 SNEGSKA (reference sequence). The CDR3 is 14 residues long. J lost 7 bases, V lost 3 bases, and 5 bases had no gene match. CDR3 DNA sequence: TGCAGTGCTAGTATAGCGGGGGGGCTAAATGAGCAGTTCTTC. This codes for CSASIAGGLNEQFF.

This clone has just one count. The V gene is TRBV6-2 or TRBV6-3, the J gene TRBJ1-5; D is ambiguous. Germline V gene data show CDR1 as MNHEY and CDR2 as SVGEGT. Trimming removed 0 bases from V and 0 bases from J, with 3 bases in between. The CDR3 totals 14 residues. The CDR3 DNA follows: TGTGCCAGCAGTTACTCTTATAGCAATCAGCCCCAGCATTTT. Amino acids: CASSYSYSNQPQHF.

DNA for the CDR3: TGTGCCAGCAGTCTTGGACAGGGGGCCCTCTCCCCTATTAAAGAGACCCAGTACTTC. Encoded protein: CASSLGQGALSPIKETQYF. The V gene is TRBV28, the J gene TRBJ2-5, with 11 bases matching TRBD1. Germline lookup yields CDR1 MDHEN and CDR2 SYDVKM. The CDR3 runs 19 residues. J was trimmed by 3 bases and V by 5 bases; bases with no gene match: 17.

The chain carries TRBV4-1 and TRBJ2-1, with D possibly being TRBD1 (6 bases). Germline CDR1 and CDR2: MGHRA and YSYEKL. Between the trimmed V and J ends, which lost 1 base and 15 bases, there was a span of 13 bases. This CDR3 is built from 12 residues. CDR3 region: CASSQVGAYRFF. In DNA form, the CDR3 reads TGCGCCAGCAGCCAAGTGGGGGCCTACCGGTTCTTC.

The chain carries TRBV7-2 and TRBJ1-3, with a possible D match to TRBD1 (5 bases). Trimming took off 3 bases at V and 2 bases at J, with 11 bases between the two ends. Germline loops: CDR1 SGHTA, CDR2 FQGNSA. The CDR3 runs to 15 residues. The DNA for the CDR3 is TGTGCCAGCAGCTTCCCCAGGGTGGCTGGAAACACCATATATTTT. It specifies CASSFPRVAGNTIYF.

This clone was detected only a few times. The chain couples TRBV2 to TRBJ2-2, with D perhaps matching TRBD1 (7 bases). The CDR3 extends over 14 amino acids. CDR1 is SNHLY, CDR2 FYNNEI, per germline. The germline V and J ends were trimmed by 7 bases and 3 bases, with 12 bases remaining between them. The CDR3 protein is CASKGGQYTGELFF. The CDR3 DNA sequence: TGTGCCAGCAAGGGGGGACAGTACACCGGGGAGCTGTTTTTT.